This T cell receptor (beta chain) was retrieved from a study of T cell repertoires in cytomegalovirus infection. Study-level points and caveats: Ex vivo, HLA-C-restricted CMV-specific TCR beta clonotypes prevailed over the rest of the response.

Germline CDR1 LGHDT, CDR2 YNNKEL (reference sequence). Losses at the gene ends were 0 bases for V and 5 bases for J; bases not matched to a gene: 9. The CDR3 extends over 17 amino acids. TCRdb called the reads again in MiXCR, with one record for every CDR3 protein. The repertoire has roughly 500,000 distinct CDR3 sequences, approximately 17% of them found once; the top ten carry more than 20%. This clonotype has only a few counts. Its matching antigen is unknown. The TCR sequence derives from a human donor in good health (CMV status not recorded). Some clones in this sample may be carry-over from other donors' samples. The rearrangement uses TRBV3-1 and TRBJ2-1; 8 bases are a match to TRBD2. Sequenced: CD8+ T cells from PBMCs. The CDR3, as DNA: TGTGCCAGCAGCCAAGATCCGGTACTAGCGGAGAACAATGAGCAGTTCTTC. Translated: CASSQDPVLAENNEQFF.